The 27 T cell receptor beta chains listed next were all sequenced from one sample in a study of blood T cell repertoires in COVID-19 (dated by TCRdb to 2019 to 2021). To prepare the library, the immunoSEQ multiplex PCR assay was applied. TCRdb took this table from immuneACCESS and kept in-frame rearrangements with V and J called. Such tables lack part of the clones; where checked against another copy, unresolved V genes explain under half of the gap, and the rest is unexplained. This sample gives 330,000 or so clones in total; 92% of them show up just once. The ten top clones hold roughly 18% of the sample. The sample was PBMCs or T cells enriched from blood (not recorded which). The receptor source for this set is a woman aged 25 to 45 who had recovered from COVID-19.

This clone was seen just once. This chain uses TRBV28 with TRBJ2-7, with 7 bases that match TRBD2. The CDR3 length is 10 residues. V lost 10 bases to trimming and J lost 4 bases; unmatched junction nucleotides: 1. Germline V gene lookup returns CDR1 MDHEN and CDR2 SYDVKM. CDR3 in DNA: TGTGCCACCGGGGGGTACGAGCAGTACTTC. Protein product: CATGGYEQYF.

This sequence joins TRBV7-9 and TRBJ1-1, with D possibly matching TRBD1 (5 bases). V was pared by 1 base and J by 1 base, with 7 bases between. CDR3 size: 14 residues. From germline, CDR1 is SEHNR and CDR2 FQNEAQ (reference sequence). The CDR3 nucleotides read TGTGCCAGCAGCTTAGGGCAGGGGAACACTGAAGCTTTCTTT. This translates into CASSLGQGNTEAFF.

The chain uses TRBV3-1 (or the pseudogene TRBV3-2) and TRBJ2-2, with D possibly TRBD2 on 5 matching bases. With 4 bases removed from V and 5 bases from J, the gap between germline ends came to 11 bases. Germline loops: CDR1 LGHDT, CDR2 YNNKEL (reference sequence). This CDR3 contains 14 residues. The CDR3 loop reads CASSLTLATGELFF. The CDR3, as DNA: TGTGCCAGCAGCCTCACCCTAGCAACCGGGGAGCTGTTTTTT.

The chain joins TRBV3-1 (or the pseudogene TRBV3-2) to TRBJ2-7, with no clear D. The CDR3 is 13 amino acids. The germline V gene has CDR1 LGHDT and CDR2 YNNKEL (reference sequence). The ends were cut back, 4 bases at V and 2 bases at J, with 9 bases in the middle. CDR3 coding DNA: TGTGCCAGCAGCCCTAACCGAGCCTACGAGCAGTACTTC. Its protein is CASSPNRAYEQYF.

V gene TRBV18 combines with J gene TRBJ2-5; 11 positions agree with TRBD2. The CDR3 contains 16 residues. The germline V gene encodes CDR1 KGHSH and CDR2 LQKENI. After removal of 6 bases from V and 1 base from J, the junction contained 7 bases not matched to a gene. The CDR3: CASSPRLAGSQETQYF. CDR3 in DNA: TGTGCCAGCTCTCCCAGACTAGCGGGGTCCCAAGAGACCCAGTACTTC.

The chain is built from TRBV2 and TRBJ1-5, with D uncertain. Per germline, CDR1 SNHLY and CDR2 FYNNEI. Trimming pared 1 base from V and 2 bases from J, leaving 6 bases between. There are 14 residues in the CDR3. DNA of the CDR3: TGTGCCAGCAGTGAAGGGAGGGGCAATCAGCCCCAGCATTTT. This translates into CASSEGRGNQPQHF.

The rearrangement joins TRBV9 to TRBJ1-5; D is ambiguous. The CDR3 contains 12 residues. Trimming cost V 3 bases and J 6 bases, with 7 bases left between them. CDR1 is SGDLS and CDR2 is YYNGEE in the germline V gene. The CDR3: CASSDGSQPQHF. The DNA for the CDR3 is TGTGCCAGCAGCGATGGGAGTCAGCCCCAGCATTTT. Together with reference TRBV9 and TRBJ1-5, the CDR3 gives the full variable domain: DSGVTQTPKHLITATGQRVTLRCSPRSGDLSVYWYQQSLDQGLQFLIQYYNGEERAKGNILERFSAQQFPDLHSELNLSSLELGDSALYFCASSDGSQPQHFGDGTRLSIL.

CDR3 in amino acids: CASRSPAGGSYGYTF. CDR3 nucleotide sequence: TGTGCCAGCAGGTCACCGGCAGGGGGAAGCTATGGCTACACCTTC. This chain joins TRBV28 and TRBJ1-2; 7 bases are a match to TRBD1. This CDR3 is 15 amino acids long. Germline V lookup: CDR1 MDHEN, CDR2 SYDVKM. J lost 4 bases, V lost 6 bases, and 11 bases had no gene match.

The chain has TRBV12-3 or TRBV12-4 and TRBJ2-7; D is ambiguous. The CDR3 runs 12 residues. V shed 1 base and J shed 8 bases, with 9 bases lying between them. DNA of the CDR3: TGTGCCAGCAGTTTAGTGGCTGTGAAGCAGTACTTC. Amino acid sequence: CASSLVAVKQYF.

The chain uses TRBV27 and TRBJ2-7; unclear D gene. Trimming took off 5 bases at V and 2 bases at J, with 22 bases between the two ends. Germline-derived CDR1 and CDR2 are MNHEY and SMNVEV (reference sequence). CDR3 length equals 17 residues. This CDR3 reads CASSPGSRYDKAYEQYF. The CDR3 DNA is TGTGCCAGCAGTCCGGGTTCGAGGTATGATAAGGCCTACGAGCAGTACTTC.

The CDR3 DNA sequence: TGTGCCAGCAGCTTGGAGGCCGGGGAGCTGTTTTTT. This codes for CASSLEAGELFF. The chain joins TRBV11-1 to TRBJ2-2, with D tentatively TRBD2 (5 bases). This CDR3 is built from 12 residues. V was shortened by 3 bases and J by 6 bases, with 5 bases between the two germline ends. Germline V gene data show CDR1 as SGHAT and CDR2 as FQDESV (reference sequence).

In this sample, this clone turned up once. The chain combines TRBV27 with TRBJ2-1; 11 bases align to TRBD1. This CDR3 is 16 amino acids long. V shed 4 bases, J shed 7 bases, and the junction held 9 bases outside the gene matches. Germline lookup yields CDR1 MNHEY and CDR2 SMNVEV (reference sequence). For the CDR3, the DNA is TGTGCCAGCAGTTCCCGGACAGGGGGCAGGAAGAATGAGCAGTTCTTC. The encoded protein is CASSSRTGGRKNEQFF.

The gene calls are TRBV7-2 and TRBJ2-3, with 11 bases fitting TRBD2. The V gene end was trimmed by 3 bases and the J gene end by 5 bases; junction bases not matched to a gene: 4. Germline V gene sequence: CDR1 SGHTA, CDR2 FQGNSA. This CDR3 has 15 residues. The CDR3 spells CASSFTSGGRDTQYF. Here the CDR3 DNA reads TGTGCCAGCAGCTTCACTAGCGGGGGAAGAGATACGCAGTATTTT.

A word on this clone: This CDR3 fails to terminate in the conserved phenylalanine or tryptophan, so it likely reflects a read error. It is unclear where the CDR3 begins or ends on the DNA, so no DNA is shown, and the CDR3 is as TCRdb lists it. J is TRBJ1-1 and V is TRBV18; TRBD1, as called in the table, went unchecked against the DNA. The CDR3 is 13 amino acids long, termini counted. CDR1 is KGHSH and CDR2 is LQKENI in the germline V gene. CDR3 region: CASSPGQGAPVFL.

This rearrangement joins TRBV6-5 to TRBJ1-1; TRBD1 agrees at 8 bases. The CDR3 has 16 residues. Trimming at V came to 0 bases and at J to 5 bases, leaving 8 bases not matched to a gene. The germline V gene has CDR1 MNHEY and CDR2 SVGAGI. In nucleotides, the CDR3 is TGTGCCAGCAGTTACTCAAACCGACAGGGGCGAACTGAAGCTTTCTTT. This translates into CASSYSNRQGRTEAFF.

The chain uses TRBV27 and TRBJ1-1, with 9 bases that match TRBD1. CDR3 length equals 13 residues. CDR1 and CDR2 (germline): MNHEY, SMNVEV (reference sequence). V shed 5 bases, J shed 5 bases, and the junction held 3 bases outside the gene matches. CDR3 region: CASSPGQGTEAFF. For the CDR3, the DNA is TGTGCCAGCAGTCCCGGACAGGGGACTGAAGCTTTCTTT.

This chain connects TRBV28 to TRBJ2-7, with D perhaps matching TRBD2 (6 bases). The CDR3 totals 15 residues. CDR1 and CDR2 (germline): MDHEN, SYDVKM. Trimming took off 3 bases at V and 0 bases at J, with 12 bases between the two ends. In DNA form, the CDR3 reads TGTGCCAGCAGTTTGCGGAGCGGGTACTCCTACGAGCAGTACTTC. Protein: CASSLRSGYSYEQYF.

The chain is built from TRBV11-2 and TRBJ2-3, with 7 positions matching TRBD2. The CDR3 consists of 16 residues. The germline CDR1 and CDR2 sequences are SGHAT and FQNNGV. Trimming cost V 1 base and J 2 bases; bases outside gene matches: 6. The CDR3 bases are TGTGCCAGCAGCTTAGGGAGTAGCGGGCTCACAGATACGCAGTATTTT. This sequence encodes CASSLGSSGLTDTQYF.

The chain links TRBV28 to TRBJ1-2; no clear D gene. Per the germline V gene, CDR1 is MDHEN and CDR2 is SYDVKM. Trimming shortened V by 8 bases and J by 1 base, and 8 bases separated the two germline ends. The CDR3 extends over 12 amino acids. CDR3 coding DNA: TGTGCCAGCGCAGCGGGTAACTATGGCTACACCTTC. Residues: CASAAGNYGYTF.

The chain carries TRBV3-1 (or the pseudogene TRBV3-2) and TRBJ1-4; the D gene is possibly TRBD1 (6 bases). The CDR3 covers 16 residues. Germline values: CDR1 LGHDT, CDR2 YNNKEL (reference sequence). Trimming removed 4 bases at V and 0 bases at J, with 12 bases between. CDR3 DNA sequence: TGTGCCAGCAGCCGATCGACAGGTTCAACTAATGAAAAACTGTTTTTT. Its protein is CASSRSTGSTNEKLFF.

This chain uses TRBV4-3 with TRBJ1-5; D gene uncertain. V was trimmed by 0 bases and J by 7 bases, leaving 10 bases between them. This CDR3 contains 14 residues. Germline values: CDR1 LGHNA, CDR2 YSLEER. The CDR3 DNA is TGCGCCAGCAGCCAAGATAGCACACCCCAGCCCCAGCATTTT. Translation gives CASSQDSTPQPQHF.

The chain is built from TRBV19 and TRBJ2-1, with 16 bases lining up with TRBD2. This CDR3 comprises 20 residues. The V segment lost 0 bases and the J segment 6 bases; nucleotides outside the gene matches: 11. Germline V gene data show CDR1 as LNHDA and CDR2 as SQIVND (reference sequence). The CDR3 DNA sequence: TGTGCCAGTAGTATAGATCGACTGCCGGGACTAGCGGGAGGGCTCAATGAGCAGTTCTTC. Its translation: CASSIDRLPGLAGGLNEQFF.

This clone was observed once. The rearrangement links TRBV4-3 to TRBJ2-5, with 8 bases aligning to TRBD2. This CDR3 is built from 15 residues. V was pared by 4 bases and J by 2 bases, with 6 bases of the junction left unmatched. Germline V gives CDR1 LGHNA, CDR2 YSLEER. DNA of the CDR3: TGCGCCAGCAGCCGGATGGGACTAGGGCAAGAGACCCAGTACTTC. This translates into CASSRMGLGQETQYF.

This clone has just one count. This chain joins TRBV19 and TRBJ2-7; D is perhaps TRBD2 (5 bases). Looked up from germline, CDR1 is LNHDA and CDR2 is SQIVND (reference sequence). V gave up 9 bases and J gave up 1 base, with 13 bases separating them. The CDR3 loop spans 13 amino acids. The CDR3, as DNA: TGTGCCAGCGCTCCGGGGAGATCCTACGAGCAGTACTTC. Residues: CASAPGRSYEQYF.

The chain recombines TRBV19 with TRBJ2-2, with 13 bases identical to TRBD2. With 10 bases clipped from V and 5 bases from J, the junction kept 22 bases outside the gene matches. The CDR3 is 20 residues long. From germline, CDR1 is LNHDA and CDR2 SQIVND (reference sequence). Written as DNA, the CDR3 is TGTGCCACTCAACTCCAACGGGGGGCCGGACTAGCGGGAGTGACCGGGGAGCTGTTTTTT. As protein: CATQLQRGAGLAGVTGELFF.

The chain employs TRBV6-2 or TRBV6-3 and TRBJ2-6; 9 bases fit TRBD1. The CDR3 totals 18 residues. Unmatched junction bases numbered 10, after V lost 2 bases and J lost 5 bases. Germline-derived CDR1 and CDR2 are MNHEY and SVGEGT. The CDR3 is CASSYGTGSPGRANVLTF. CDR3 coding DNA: TGTGCCAGCAGTTACGGGACAGGGTCCCCAGGTAGGGCCAACGTCCTGACTTTC.

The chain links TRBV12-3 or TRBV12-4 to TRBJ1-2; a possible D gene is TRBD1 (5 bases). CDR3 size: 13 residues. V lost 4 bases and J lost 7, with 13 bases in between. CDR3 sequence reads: CASSYAGMGGYTF. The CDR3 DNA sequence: TGTGCCAGCAGTTATGCAGGGATGGGTGGCTACACCTTC.